Included here is one T cell receptor beta chain sequence, with context. Its antigen target is currently unknown. No clone much larger than this one lies a single base away; base qualities are absent. Library preparation was by the immunoSEQ multiplex PCR assay. TCRdb mirrors the immuneACCESS table, restricted to in-frame sequences. Some clones are absent from its copies; in checked studies, under half trace to an unresolved V gene, and the reason for the others is unknown. In all, the sample holds 15,000 to 20,000 clones, and around four fifths of those were seen once. The ten largest make up around 4.7% of the sample. The data were obtained in a study of CD4+ T cells in melanoma (dated by TCRdb to 2022 to 2024). Regarding the research as a whole: Neoantigen-specific CD4+ T cells in human melanoma were what the study investigated. Overall study results and their limits: The report described a correlation between neoantigen-specific CD4+ T cells and the function of CD8+ T cells, macrophages and B cells. According to the report, neoantigen-specific CD4+ T cells in melanoma displayed diverse differentiation states.

Donors were patients with melanoma. CDR1 and CDR2 (SGHRS, YFSETQ) derive from the germline V gene. From the cysteine through the phenylalanine, the CDR3 covers 16 amino acids. Only the CDR3 region is kept as DNA, spanning 48 bases read in frame from base 1. The V end gives up 4 bases and the J end 5 bases, leaving 12 bases in the junction not matched to a gene. Sequenced input: cells from a culture (not recorded whether cultured in vitro). The receptor was derived from a human donor with melanoma. The rearrangement combines TRBV5-1 with TRBJ2-5; TRBD2 lines up with 9 middle nucleotides. In nucleotide form, the sequence is TGCGCCAGCAGCGCGGGCGGGCGGGGGGGCCAGGAGACCCAGTACTTC. This sequence encodes CASSAGGRGGQETQYF.